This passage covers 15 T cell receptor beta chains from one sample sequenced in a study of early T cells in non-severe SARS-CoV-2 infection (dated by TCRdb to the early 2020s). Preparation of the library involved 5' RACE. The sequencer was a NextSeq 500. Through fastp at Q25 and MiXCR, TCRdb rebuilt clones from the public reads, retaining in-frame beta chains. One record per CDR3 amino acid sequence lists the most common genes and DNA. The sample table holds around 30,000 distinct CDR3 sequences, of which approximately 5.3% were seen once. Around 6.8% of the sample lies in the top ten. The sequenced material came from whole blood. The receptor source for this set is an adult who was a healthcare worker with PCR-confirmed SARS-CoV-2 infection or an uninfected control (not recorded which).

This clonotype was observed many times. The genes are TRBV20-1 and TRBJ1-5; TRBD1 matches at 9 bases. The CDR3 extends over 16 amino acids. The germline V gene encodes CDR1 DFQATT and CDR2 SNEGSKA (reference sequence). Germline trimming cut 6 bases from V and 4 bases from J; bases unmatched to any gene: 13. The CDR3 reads CSASLQGARRNQPQHF. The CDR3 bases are TGCAGTGCCAGCCTACAGGGGGCGAGGAGAAATCAGCCCCAGCATTTT.

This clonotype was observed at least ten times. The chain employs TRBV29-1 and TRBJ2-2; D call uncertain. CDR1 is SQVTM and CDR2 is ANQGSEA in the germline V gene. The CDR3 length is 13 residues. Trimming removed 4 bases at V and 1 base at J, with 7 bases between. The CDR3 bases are TGCAGCGTTGGACTTTTGAACACCGGGGAGCTGTTTTTT. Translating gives CSVGLLNTGELFF.

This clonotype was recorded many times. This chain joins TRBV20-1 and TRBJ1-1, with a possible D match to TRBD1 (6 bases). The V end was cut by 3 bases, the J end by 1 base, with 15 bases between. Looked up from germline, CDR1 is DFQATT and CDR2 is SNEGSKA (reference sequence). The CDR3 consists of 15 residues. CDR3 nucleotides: TGCAGTGCTAGGGATGAAGGGACATCGAACACTGAAGCTTTCTTT. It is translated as CSARDEGTSNTEAFF.

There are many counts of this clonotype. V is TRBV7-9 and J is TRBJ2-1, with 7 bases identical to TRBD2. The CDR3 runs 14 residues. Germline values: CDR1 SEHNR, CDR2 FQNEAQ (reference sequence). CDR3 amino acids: CASGFSGQYNEQFF. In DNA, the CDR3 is TGTGCTAGCGGGTTCTCAGGGCAGTACAATGAGCAGTTCTTC.

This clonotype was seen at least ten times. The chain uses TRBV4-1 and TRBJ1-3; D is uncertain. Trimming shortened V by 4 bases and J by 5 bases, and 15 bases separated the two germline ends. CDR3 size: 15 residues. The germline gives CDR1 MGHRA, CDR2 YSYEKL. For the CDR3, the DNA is TGCGCCAGCAGCCCGCGCTCAGGCTATCGAAACACCATATATTTT. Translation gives CASSPRSGYRNTIYF.

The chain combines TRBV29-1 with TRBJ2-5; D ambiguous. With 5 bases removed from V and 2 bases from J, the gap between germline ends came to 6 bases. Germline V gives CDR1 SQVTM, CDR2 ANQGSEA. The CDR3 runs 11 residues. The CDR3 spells CSVRPQETQYF. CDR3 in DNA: TGCAGCGTTCGACCTCAAGAGACCCAGTACTTC.

CDR3 residues: CASSSSPGRKGAFF. CDR3 bases: TGTGCCAGCTCATCCAGCCCCGGGCGGAAGGGAGCTTTCTTT. The chain has TRBV18 and TRBJ1-1; D is unresolved. The germline gives CDR1 KGHSH, CDR2 LQKENI. V dropped 5 bases and J dropped 10 bases, with 20 bases sitting between them. The CDR3 consists of 14 residues.

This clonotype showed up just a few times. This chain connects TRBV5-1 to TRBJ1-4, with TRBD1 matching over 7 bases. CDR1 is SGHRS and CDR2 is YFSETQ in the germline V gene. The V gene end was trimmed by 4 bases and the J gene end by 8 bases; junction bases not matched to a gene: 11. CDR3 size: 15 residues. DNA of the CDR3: TGCGCCAGCAGCCTACCGACAGGGCGGCAAGAAAAACTGTTTTTT. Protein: CASSLPTGRQEKLFF.

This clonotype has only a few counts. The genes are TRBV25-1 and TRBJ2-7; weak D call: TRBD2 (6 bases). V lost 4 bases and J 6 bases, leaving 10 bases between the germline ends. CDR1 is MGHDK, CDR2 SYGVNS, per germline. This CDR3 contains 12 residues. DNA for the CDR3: TGTGCCAGCAGTGCGACTAGATTCGAGCAGTACTTC. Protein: CASSATRFEQYF.

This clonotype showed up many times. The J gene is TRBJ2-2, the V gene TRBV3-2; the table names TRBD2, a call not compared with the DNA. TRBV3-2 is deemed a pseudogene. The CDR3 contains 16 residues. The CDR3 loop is CASSQGVADRSGELFF. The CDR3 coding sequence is TGTGCCAGCAGCCAAGGAGTAGCGGATCGATCCGGGGAGCTGTTTTTT.

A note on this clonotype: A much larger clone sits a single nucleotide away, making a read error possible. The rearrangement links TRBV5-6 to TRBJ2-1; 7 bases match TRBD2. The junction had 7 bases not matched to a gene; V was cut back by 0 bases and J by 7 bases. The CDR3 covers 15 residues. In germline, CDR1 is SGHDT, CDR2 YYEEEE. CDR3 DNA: TGTGCCAGCAGCTTGGCCTTGCTAGCGGATAATGAGCAGTTCTTC. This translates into CASSLALLADNEQFF.

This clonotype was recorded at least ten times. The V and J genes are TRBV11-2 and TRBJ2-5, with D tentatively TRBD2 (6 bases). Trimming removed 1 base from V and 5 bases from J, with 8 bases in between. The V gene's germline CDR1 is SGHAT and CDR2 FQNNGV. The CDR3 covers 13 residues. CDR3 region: CASSLALAETQYF. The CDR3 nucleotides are TGTGCCAGCAGCTTAGCTCTAGCGGAGACCCAGTACTTC.

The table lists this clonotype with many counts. The CDR3 protein is CSASLAQTGELFF. The CDR3 DNA reads as TGCAGTGCTTCGCTAGCCCAAACCGGGGAGCTGTTTTTT. The gene calls are TRBV20-1 and TRBJ2-2, with TRBD2 as a possible D gene (5 bases). V was shortened by 5 bases and J by 5 bases, with 12 bases between the two germline ends. CDR3 size: 13 residues. Germline V gives CDR1 DFQATT, CDR2 SNEGSKA (reference sequence).

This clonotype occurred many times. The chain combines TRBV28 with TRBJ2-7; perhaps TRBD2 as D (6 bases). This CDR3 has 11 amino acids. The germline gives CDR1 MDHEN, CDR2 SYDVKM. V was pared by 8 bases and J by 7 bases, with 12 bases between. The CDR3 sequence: CASEGRREQYF. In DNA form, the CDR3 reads TGTGCCAGCGAGGGGAGGCGGGAGCAGTACTTC.

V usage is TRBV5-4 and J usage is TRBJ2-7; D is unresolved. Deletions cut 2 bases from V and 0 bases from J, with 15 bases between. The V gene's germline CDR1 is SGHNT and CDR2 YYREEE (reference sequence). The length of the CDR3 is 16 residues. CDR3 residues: CASSFGHGASSYEQYF. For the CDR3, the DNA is TGTGCCAGCAGCTTTGGGCACGGAGCGAGCTCCTACGAGCAGTACTTC.